The 5 T cell receptor beta chains below were found in one sample sequenced in a study of T cells after somatic rescue of genetic block. Sequenced by immunoSEQ multiplex PCR; TCRdb stores in-frame clones only, minus some. Of 55,000 to 75,000 clones detected, roughly 90% appear once; the ten largest clones hold just under 3%. The sample taken for sequencing was peripheral blood mononuclear cells (PBMCs). These receptors all stem from a man aged 40-50 years.

This chain connects TRBV5-1 to TRBJ2-3; D possibly corresponds to TRBD1 (6 bases). Trimming removed 4 bases from V and 1 base from J, with 16 bases in between. The CDR3 is made up of 16 amino acids. Germline-derived CDR1 and CDR2 are SGHRS and YFSETQ. The CDR3: CASSPGHSTGTDTQYF. The DNA of the CDR3 is TGCGCCAGCAGCCCGGGACATTCAACCGGCACAGATACGCAGTATTTT.

This chain uses TRBV23-1 with TRBJ2-5; TRBD1 agrees at 7 bases. TRBV23-1 is flagged as an ORF with uncertain function. V lost 6 bases, J lost 4 bases, and 2 bases stayed unmatched. The CDR3 length is 12 residues. The CDR3 spells CASRTGSETQYF. The CDR3 nucleotides are TGCGCCAGCAGGACAGGGTCAGAGACCCAGTACTTC.

The rearrangement uses TRBV6-5 and TRBJ1-4, with no clear D. Looked up from germline, CDR1 is MNHEY and CDR2 is SVGAGI. The CDR3 contains 15 residues. Trimming took off 0 bases at V and 2 bases at J, with 7 bases between the two ends. Written as DNA, the CDR3 is TGTGCCAGCAGTTACTCGCGGCGGACTAATGAAAAACTGTTTTTT. Translating it yields CASSYSRRTNEKLFF.

The gene calls are TRBV5-1 and TRBJ1-6; TRBD1 agrees at 8 bases. CDR1 is SGHRS and CDR2 is YFSETQ in the germline V gene. V gave up 4 bases and J gave up 9 bases; unmatched junction bases: 12. The CDR3 is 16 residues long. The CDR3 nucleotides read TGCGCCAGCAGCCACGGGCGGGGACAGGTTTCTTCACCCCTCCACTTT. It yields the protein CASSHGRGQVSSPLHF.

The CDR3 protein is CASSLGSGWGYTF. The CDR3, as DNA: TGCGCCAGCAGCTTGGGGTCGGGGTGGGGCTACACCTTC. The chain couples TRBV5-1 to TRBJ1-2; D is undetermined. The V gene's germline CDR1 is SGHRS and CDR2 YFSETQ. CDR3 size: 13 residues. Trimming removed 0 bases from V and 8 bases from J, with 11 bases in between.